The present T cell receptor beta chain was sequenced within a study of a mutant IDH1 vaccine in newly diagnosed glioma. Study-wide background: Commencement of vaccination occurred 4-6 weeks following radiotherapy alone, or concurrently with temozolomide cycles. Patients got radiotherapy, temozolomide, or both beforehand, and most got both.

Indicated time point: week 47, end of study. Each dose of the vaccine consisted of 300 ug of mutant IDH1 20-mer peptide, with topical imiquimod. New WHO grade 3 or 4 astrocytomas that were IDH1-mutant and ATRX-lost had been found in donors. On this clone: Its antigen is undetermined.

The CDR3 totals 15 residues. TCRdb's table, derived via immunoSEQ multiplex PCR, lists solely in-frame clones and lacks some. The repertoire holds 50,000 to 65,000 clones, roughly 87% seen once, with about 3.3% in the top ten. The clonotype was recovered from a woman aged 45-65 years with glioma. This chain uses TRBV21-1 with TRBJ1-2; the table's D call, TRBD1, has no DNA check behind it. TRBV21-1 is labeled a pseudogene. The specimen was PBMCs, collected from a glioma patient whose treatment included an IDH1 peptide vaccine. CDR3 residues: CASSSRDRANYGYTF. CDR3 DNA: TGTGCCAGCAGCAGTAGGGACAGGGCTAACTATGGCTACACCTTC.